One and the same sample provided the 20 T cell receptor beta chains below, sequenced in a study of T cells after yellow fever vaccination. TCRdb independently ran MiXCR on the 5' RACE reads; one entry per CDR3 protein. The table lists roughly 63,000 distinct CDR3 sequences, 7.4% of them singletons, with 35% to 45% in the top ten. The sequenced sample was CD8+ T cells sorted from PBMCs, obtained 15 days after the yellow fever booster vaccination. The receptors come from a man younger than 45 who received the YFV17D yellow fever vaccine.

The gene calls are TRBV7-6 and TRBJ2-7; no clear D. Germline V gene lookup returns CDR1 SGHVS and CDR2 FNYEAQ. The CDR3 consists of 14 residues. V was pared by 3 bases and J by 5 bases, with 14 bases between. The CDR3 region is CASSFLERVDEQYF. DNA of the CDR3: TGTGCCAGCAGCTTTTTAGAAAGAGTTGACGAGCAGTACTTC.

This clonotype was recorded at least ten times. The chain carries TRBV4-1 and TRBJ2-7; 10 bases agree with TRBD2. Per germline, CDR1 MGHRA and CDR2 YSYEKL. The CDR3 sequence is 16 residues long. J lost 2 bases, V lost 0 bases, and 4 bases had no gene match. CDR3 nucleotide sequence: TGCGCCAGCAGCCAAGAGATTGGACTAGCGGCCTACGAGCAGTACTTC. Translated: CASSQEIGLAAYEQYF.

In its sample, this clonotype was seen many times. CDR3 bases: TGCAGTGCTAGACCACCACTACAGGGTCGAGGAAACACCATATATTTT. This encodes CSARPPLQGRGNTIYF. The gene calls are TRBV20-1 and TRBJ1-3; D is possibly TRBD1 (6 bases). Germline V lookup: CDR1 DFQATT, CDR2 SNEGSKA (reference sequence). The CDR3 has 16 amino acids. V was cut by 2 bases and J by 4 bases, with 18 bases left in between.

This clonotype has ten or more counts. The gene calls are TRBV7-2 and TRBJ2-2; D is unresolved. This CDR3 contains 14 residues. Germline CDR1 reads SGHTA; CDR2 reads FQGNSA. The V gene lost 6 bases and the J gene lost 5 bases, with 13 bases spanning the gap. The CDR3 DNA is TGTGCCAGCAGGTCCCCCGGACCTACCGGGGAGCTGTTTTTT. It yields the protein CASRSPGPTGELFF.

This clonotype was recorded many times. This chain connects TRBV12-3 or TRBV12-4 to TRBJ2-3, with D unclear. This CDR3 contains 14 residues. The germline V and J ends were trimmed by 5 bases and 0 bases, with 9 bases remaining between them. For the CDR3, the DNA is TGTGCCAGCAGTGGAGAGACTAGCACAGATACGCAGTATTTT. It specifies CASSGETSTDTQYF.

This clonotype was observed many times. The chain is built from TRBV5-1 and TRBJ2-7, with 9 bases identical to TRBD2. The CDR3 sequence is 14 residues long. The germline V gene has CDR1 SGHRS and CDR2 YFSETQ. The trim removed 4 bases at V and 3 bases at J, leaving 5 bases unmatched. The chain's CDR3 is CASSISGSDYEQYF. Here the CDR3 DNA reads TGCGCCAGCAGCATTAGCGGGAGTGACTACGAGCAGTACTTC.

As concerns this clonotype: A much larger clone lies a single base off, so this may be a read error. The gene calls are TRBV29-1 and TRBJ2-1; no definite D call. The germline CDR1 and CDR2 sequences are SQVTM and ANQGSEA. V was pared by 3 bases and J by 6 bases, with 6 bases between. This CDR3 has 11 residues. The CDR3 bases are TGCAGCGTTGAGCAGCTCAATGAGCAGTTCTTC. Translated, it gives CSVEQLNEQFF.

The V gene is TRBV29-1, the J gene TRBJ2-3, with 7 bases identical to TRBD2. V was pared by 0 bases and J by 0 bases, with 6 bases of the junction left unmatched. CDR1 and CDR2 from the germline V gene are SQVTM and ANQGSEA. The CDR3 covers 16 residues. CDR3 region: CSVEDTGGLSTDTQYF. Written as DNA, the CDR3 is TGCAGCGTTGAAGACACGGGAGGACTAAGCACAGATACGCAGTATTTT.

This clonotype was found many times. The chain combines TRBV29-1 with TRBJ2-7; D is unclear. Trimming shortened V by 4 bases and J by 2 bases, and 12 bases separated the two germline ends. Germline loops: CDR1 SQVTM, CDR2 ANQGSEA. The CDR3 has 13 residues. The CDR3 DNA reads TGCAGCGTTGTCGCCCAGGCCACCTACGAGCAGTACTTC. As protein: CSVVAQATYEQYF.

Remarks on this clonotype: Possible read error: a much larger clone is one base away. The chain recombines TRBV24-1 with TRBJ2-7; D is uncertain. This CDR3 region has 11 residues. Germline lookup yields CDR1 KGHDR and CDR2 SFDVKD. CDR3 coding DNA: TGTGCCACCAGTGACGGGTACGAGAAGTACTTC. Amino acids: CATSDGYEKYF.

Only a few counts were recorded for this clonotype. The rearrangement uses TRBV3-1 and TRBJ1-6; TRBD1 might be the D (5 bases). From germline, CDR1 is LGHDT and CDR2 YNNKEL (reference sequence). V was shortened by 0 bases and J by 12 bases, with 9 bases between the two germline ends. This CDR3 has 13 residues. CDR3 bases: TGTGCCAGCAGCCAAGACGGACACCAACCCCTCCACTTT. Translated, it gives CASSQDGHQPLHF.

The sample holds many counts of this clonotype. In nucleotides, the CDR3 is TGTGCCAGCAGTTTAGATGAGGGGGGCGAGCAGTACTTC. Its protein product is CASSLDEGGEQYF. The V call is TRBV12-3 or TRBV12-4, the J call TRBJ2-7; D may correspond to TRBD1 or TRBD2 (6 bases each). This CDR3 is 13 amino acids long. The V end lost 1 base, the J end lost 6 bases, and 10 bases lay between the germline ends.

Ten or more counts support this clonotype. The CDR3 sequence: CASSLGGVAGLYNEQFF. As DNA, the CDR3 is TGTGCCAGCAGCTTAGGGGGAGTAGCGGGACTATACAATGAGCAGTTCTTC. This chain uses TRBV7-9 with TRBJ2-1; TRBD2 aligns across 8 bases. The CDR3 totals 17 residues. Germline lookup yields CDR1 SEHNR and CDR2 FQNEAQ (reference sequence). V dropped 1 base and J dropped 4; count of bases not matched to a gene: 9.

This clonotype occurred many times. This rearrangement joins TRBV7-2 to TRBJ2-5, with D maybe TRBD1 (6 bases). V was cut by 1 base and J by 1 base, with 13 bases left in between. This CDR3 has 16 amino acids. In germline, CDR1 is SGHTA, CDR2 FQGNSA. The CDR3 reads CASSLEGDSRQETQYF. The CDR3, as DNA: TGTGCCAGCAGCTTAGAGGGGGATAGTCGCCAAGAGACCCAGTACTTC.

Only a few counts were recorded for this clonotype. The chain uses TRBV11-2 and TRBJ2-1, with 8 nucleotides matching TRBD2. The J segment lost 8 bases and the V segment lost 0 bases, leaving 6 bases of the junction unmatched. The CDR3 is 15 residues long. The V gene's germline CDR1 is SGHAT and CDR2 FQNNGV. The CDR3 nucleotides read TGTGCCAGCAGCTTAGATCCCGGACTAGCTTATGAGCAGTTCTTC. This translates into CASSLDPGLAYEQFF.

The table lists this clonotype with many counts. The chain uses TRBV7-9 and TRBJ1-2; D might be TRBD1 (5 bases). This CDR3 spans 14 amino acids. V gave up 1 base and J gave up 9 bases, with 15 bases separating them. Germline V gives CDR1 SEHNR, CDR2 FQNEAQ (reference sequence). CDR3 coding DNA: TGTGCCAGCAGCTTAGGGCAAAGTCCGGACAGCTACACCTTC. This translates into CASSLGQSPDSYTF.

This clonotype was detected ten times or more. The chain joins TRBV20-1 to TRBJ2-3; D may be TRBD2 (6 bases). Per germline, CDR1 DFQATT and CDR2 SNEGSKA (reference sequence). The length of the CDR3 is 13 residues. CDR3 amino acids: CSRRDFLTDTQYF. Written as DNA, the CDR3 is TGCTCCCGACGGGACTTTCTCACAGATACGCAGTATTTT.

V is TRBV7-2 and J is TRBJ2-1, with D perhaps matching TRBD2 (6 bases). CDR3 length equals 14 residues. V was shortened by 0 bases and J by 8 bases, with 11 bases between the two germline ends. Germline CDR1 is SGHTA and CDR2 is FQGNSA. The DNA for the CDR3 is TGTGCCAGCAGCTTAGCGACCGGGGGACATGAGCAGTTCTTC. Translated: CASSLATGGHEQFF. Full variable domain (outside the CDR3, taken from reference TRBV7-2 and TRBJ2-1): GAGVSQSPSNKVTEKGKDVELRCDPISGHTALYWYRQSLGQGLEFLIYFQGNSAPDKSGLPSDRFSAERTGGSVSTLTIQRTQQEDSAVYLCASSLATGGHEQFFGPGTRLTVL.

This clonotype was detected ten times or more. The chain links TRBV11-1 to TRBJ2-1; 7 nucleotides line up with TRBD1. This CDR3 has 20 residues. V shed 4 bases, J shed 2 bases, and the junction held 20 bases outside the gene matches. The germline CDR1 and CDR2 sequences are SGHAT and FQDESV (reference sequence). As DNA, the CDR3 is TGTGCCAGCAGCTCACCCGGGACAGCCCCCATCATTTCTACCTACAATGAGCAGTTCTTC. Amino acids: CASSSPGTAPIISTYNEQFF.

The table lists this clonotype with many counts. The chain recombines TRBV4-1 with TRBJ2-7; no firm D call. Germline V lookup: CDR1 MGHRA, CDR2 YSYEKL. V dropped 0 bases and J dropped 3 bases, with 9 bases sitting between them. The CDR3 is 14 amino acids. CDR3 sequence reads: CASSQESSDYEQYF. CDR3 in DNA: TGCGCCAGCAGCCAAGAGTCCTCGGACTACGAGCAGTACTTC.